The T cell receptor beta chain described here comes from a study of tumor-infiltrating lymphocytes in oesophageal squamous cell carcinoma. TCRdb itself ran the PCR reads through MiXCR, one entry per CDR3 protein. The data show over 20,000 distinct CDR3 sequences, under 35% seen once. V lost 5 bases, J lost 1 base, and 6 bases stayed unmatched. The V gene's germline CDR1 is SEHNR and CDR2 FQNEAQ (reference sequence). The CDR3 is 15 amino acids. The specimen was esophageal tumor tissue. The chain links TRBV7-9 to TRBJ1-2; 8 nucleotides align to TRBD1. The source is a female donor with esophageal squamous cell carcinoma. CDR3 in amino acids: CASSPQGASNYGYTF. CDR3 nucleotides: TGTGCCAGCAGCCCGCAGGGGGCGAGTAACTATGGCTACACCTTC. Using reference TRBV7-9 and TRBJ1-2 for the parts outside the CDR3, the full variable domain is DTGVSQNPRHKITKRGQNVTFRCDPISEHNRLYWYRQTLGQGPEFLTYFQNEAQLEKSRLLSDRFSAERPKGSFSTLEIQRTEQGDSAMYLCASSPQGASNYGYTFGSGTRLTVV.